The clone carrying this TCR beta chain was counted ten times or more. The antigen is not known. This sample was taken from a study of identical twins. Study observations and caveats: For out-of-frame alpha sequences shared by twins, low generation probability was in excess. Whereas memory repertoires showed no such difference, abundant cord blood beta clonotypes carried fewer insertions. Models underestimated how often monozygotic twins shared out-of-frame TCR alpha.

TCRdb ran MiXCR on the 5' RACE reads and lists one entry per CDR3 protein. The sample records roughly 1,500,000 distinct CDR3 sequences, roughly a third being singletons. This TCR came from a newborn girl in good health. The source material was cord blood.

CDR3 nucleotides: TGTGCCAGCACAGAACCAGCGGGGTACGAGCAGTACTTC. It is translated as CASTEPAGYEQYF. The chain links TRBV25-1 to TRBJ2-7; TRBD2 matches at 7 bases. CDR3 size: 13 residues. V was clipped by 7 bases and J by 4 bases; unmatched bases: 7. Per germline, CDR1 MGHDK and CDR2 SYGVNS.